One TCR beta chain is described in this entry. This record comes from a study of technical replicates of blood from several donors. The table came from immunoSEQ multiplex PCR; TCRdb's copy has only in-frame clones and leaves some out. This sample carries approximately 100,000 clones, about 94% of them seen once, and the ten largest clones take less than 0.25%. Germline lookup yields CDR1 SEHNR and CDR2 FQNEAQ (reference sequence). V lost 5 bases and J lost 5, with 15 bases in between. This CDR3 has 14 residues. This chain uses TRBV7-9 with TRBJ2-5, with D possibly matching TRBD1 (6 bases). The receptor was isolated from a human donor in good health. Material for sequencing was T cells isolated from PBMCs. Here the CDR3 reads CASSATGLTETQYF. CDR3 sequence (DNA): TGTGCCAGCAGCGCGACAGGCCTCACGGAGACCCAGTACTTC. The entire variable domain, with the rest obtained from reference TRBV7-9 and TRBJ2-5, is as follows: DTGVSQNPRHKITKRGQNVTFRCDPISEHNRLYWYRQTLGQGPEFLTYFQNEAQLEKSRLLSDRFSAERPKGSFSTLEIQRTEQGDSAMYLCASSATGLTETQYFGPGTRLLVL.